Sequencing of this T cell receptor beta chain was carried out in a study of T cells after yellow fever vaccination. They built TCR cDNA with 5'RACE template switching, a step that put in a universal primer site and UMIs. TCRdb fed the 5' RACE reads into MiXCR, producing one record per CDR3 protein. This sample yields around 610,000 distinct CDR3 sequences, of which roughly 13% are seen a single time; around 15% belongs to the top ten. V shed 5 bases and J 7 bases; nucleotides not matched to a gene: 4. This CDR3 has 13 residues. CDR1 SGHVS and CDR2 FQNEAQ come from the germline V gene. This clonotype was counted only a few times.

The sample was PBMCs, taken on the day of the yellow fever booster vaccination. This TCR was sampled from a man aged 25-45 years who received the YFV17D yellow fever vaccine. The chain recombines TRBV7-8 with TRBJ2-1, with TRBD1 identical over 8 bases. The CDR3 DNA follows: TGTGCCAGCAGCATTGGACAGGGAAATGAGCAGTTCTTC. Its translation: CASSIGQGNEQFF.